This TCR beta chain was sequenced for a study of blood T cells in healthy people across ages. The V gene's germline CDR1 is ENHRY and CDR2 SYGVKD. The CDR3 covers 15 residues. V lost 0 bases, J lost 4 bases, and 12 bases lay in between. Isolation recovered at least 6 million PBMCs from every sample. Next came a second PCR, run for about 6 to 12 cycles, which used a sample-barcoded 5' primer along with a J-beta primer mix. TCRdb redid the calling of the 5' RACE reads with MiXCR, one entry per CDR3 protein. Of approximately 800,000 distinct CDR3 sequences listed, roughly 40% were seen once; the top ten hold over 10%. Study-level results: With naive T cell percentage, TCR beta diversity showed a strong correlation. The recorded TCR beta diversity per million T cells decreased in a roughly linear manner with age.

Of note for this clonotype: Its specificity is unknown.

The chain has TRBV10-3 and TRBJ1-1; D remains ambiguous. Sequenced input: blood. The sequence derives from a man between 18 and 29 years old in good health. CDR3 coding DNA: TGTGCCATCAGTGAGTCGCCGGCCGCCAGCACTGAAGCTTTCTTT. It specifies CAISESPAASTEAFF.